The present TCR beta chain was sequenced within a study of T cell changes during pregnancy in multiple sclerosis. The CDR3 contains 17 residues. With 6 bases clipped from V and 0 bases from J, the junction kept 8 bases outside the gene matches. Germline V lookup: CDR1 MNHEY, CDR2 SMNVEV (reference sequence). TCRdb keeps only in-frame clones here, not all; method: immunoSEQ multiplex PCR. The table lists under 45,000 clones, roughly 90% of them singletons, with more than 0.9% in the top ten. The sample here was CD4+ T cells from peripheral blood mononuclear cells, taken in the second trimester of pregnancy. This chain connects TRBV27 to TRBJ2-1, with TRBD2 identical over 10 bases. The TCR sequence derives from a female donor with multiple sclerosis, enrolled in a pregnancy study. CDR3 sequence: CASRLAGPSFSYNEQFF. The CDR3 bases are TGTGCCAGCAGACTAGCGGGGCCCAGTTTCTCCTACAATGAGCAGTTCTTC.